Following are 19 T cell receptor beta chains from one sample sequenced in a study of OX40 agonist ivuxolimab in advanced cancers. Method: immunoSEQ multiplex PCR; TCRdb's copy keeps in-frame clones and lacks some. The table records more than 20,000 clones, approximately 90% of them present only once. The input for sequencing was CD4+ or CD8+ T cells sorted from blood, taken in a trial of the OX40 agonist ivuxolimab. Receptors were obtained from an adult with an advanced solid tumor such as melanoma, head and neck, liver or kidney cancer.

V gene TRBV30 combines with J gene TRBJ2-7; 9 positions match TRBD1. Germline CDR1 GTSNPN, CDR2 SVGIG (reference sequence). V lost 1 base to trimming and J lost 2 bases; unmatched junction nucleotides: 15. The CDR3 contains 18 residues. CDR3 protein: CAWSGVGLQGARAYEQYF. The CDR3 region has the DNA TGTGCCTGGAGTGGTGTCGGGTTACAGGGGGCGCGGGCCTACGAGCAGTACTTC.

The V and J genes are TRBV6-1 and TRBJ1-6, with a tentative D call TRBD1 (5 bases). The CDR3 loop spans 18 amino acids. Trimming took 0 bases from V and 0 from J, leaving 12 bases between them. From germline, CDR1 is MNHNS and CDR2 SASEGT. Written as DNA, the CDR3 is TGTGCCAGCAGTGAAGCGCAGGGCTTCCTCTCCTATAATTCACCCCTCCACTTT. Encoded protein: CASSEAQGFLSYNSPLHF.

The J gene is TRBJ2-3, the V gene TRBV27; maybe TRBD1 (6 bases). Trimming removed 8 bases from V and 2 bases from J, with 11 bases in between. Germline V gene data show CDR1 as MNHEY and CDR2 as SMNVEV (reference sequence). The CDR3 is 13 residues long. The CDR3 reads CASWTDFTDTQYF. For the CDR3, the DNA is TGTGCCAGCTGGACAGATTTCACAGATACGCAGTATTTT.

The rearrangement links TRBV7-7 to TRBJ2-6; D is unclear. CDR3 size: 17 residues. The V gene's germline CDR1 is SSHAT and CDR2 FNYEAQ (reference sequence). The ends were cut back, 5 bases at V and 5 bases at J, with 19 bases in the middle. Here the CDR3 DNA reads TGTGCCAGCAGCACATCTTTGCCACAAAGTCGGGCCAACGTCCTGACTTTC. Amino acid sequence: CASSTSLPQSRANVLTF.

Only one count was recorded for this clone. The chain carries TRBV7-9 and TRBJ2-1; D is possibly TRBD1 (5 bases). Germline V CDR1 and CDR2: SEHNR, FQNEAQ (reference sequence). The CDR3 spans 15 residues. The germline V and J ends were trimmed by 0 bases and 2 bases, with 8 bases remaining between them. CDR3 loop: CASSLAGPTYNEQFF. The DNA for the CDR3 is TGTGCCAGCAGCTTAGCGGGGCCAACCTACAATGAGCAGTTCTTC.

V and J are TRBV4-1 and TRBJ1-6, with D hard to call. This CDR3 has 16 residues. Trimming took 4 bases from V and 4 from J, leaving 14 bases between them. Germline V gene data show CDR1 as MGHRA and CDR2 as YSYEKL. The CDR3 is CASSPQISLYNSPLHF. Here the CDR3 DNA reads TGCGCCAGCAGCCCACAGATATCCTTGTATAATTCACCCCTCCACTTT.

The chain links TRBV27 to TRBJ2-1; TRBD2 aligns across 12 bases. The J segment lost 4 bases and the V segment lost 2 bases, leaving 9 bases of the junction unmatched. Germline lookup yields CDR1 MNHEY and CDR2 SMNVEV (reference sequence). CDR3 length: 18 residues. The CDR3 sequence: CASSLVTSGGPGYNEQFF. CDR3 bases: TGTGCCAGCAGTTTAGTCACTAGCGGGGGGCCTGGATACAATGAGCAGTTCTTC.

This rearrangement joins TRBV11-2 to TRBJ2-7; TRBD1 matches 9 bases. The length of the CDR3 is 15 residues. CDR1 SGHAT and CDR2 FQNNGV come from the germline V gene. After removal of 2 bases from V and 4 bases from J, the junction contained 6 bases not matched to a gene. The chain's CDR3 is CASSLIPGQGYEQYF. The CDR3 DNA reads as TGTGCCAGCAGCTTAATTCCGGGACAGGGTTACGAGCAGTACTTC.

The chain employs TRBV7-8 and TRBJ2-5; D unclear. Germline V lookup: CDR1 SGHVS, CDR2 FQNEAQ. The CDR3 has 15 amino acids. V lost 1 base and J lost 1, with 10 bases in between. As DNA, the CDR3 is TGTGCCAGCAGCTTAGTGGTTTTAGCCCAAGAGACCCAGTACTTC. Its translation is CASSLVVLAQETQYF.

The chain is built from TRBV15 and TRBJ2-1, with D tentatively TRBD1 or TRBD2 (5 bases each). Germline V gives CDR1 LNHNV, CDR2 YYDKDF (reference sequence). This CDR3 spans 15 amino acids. The V gene lost 1 base and the J gene lost 2 bases, with 9 bases spanning the gap. The CDR3 sequence: CATSRGRDAYNEQFF. Written as DNA, the CDR3 is TGTGCCACCAGCAGAGGCAGGGACGCCTACAATGAGCAGTTCTTC.

The V call is TRBV4-2, the J call TRBJ2-3, with TRBD1 matching over 9 bases. Trimming at V came to 0 bases and at J to 3 bases, leaving 7 bases not matched to a gene. This CDR3 is built from 17 residues. The germline V gene encodes CDR1 LGHNA and CDR2 YNFKEQ. For the CDR3, the DNA is TGTGCCAGCAGCCAAGATATTAGGACAGGGGTTACAGATACGCAGTATTTT. Residues: CASSQDIRTGVTDTQYF.

This clone was counted between two and nine times. The chain uses TRBV7-9 and TRBJ2-2; D gene unclear. The CDR3 has 13 amino acids. V was clipped by 4 bases and J by 2 bases, with 5 bases between them. Germline V gene lookup returns CDR1 SEHNR and CDR2 FQNEAQ (reference sequence). This CDR3 is CASSSGNTGELFF. CDR3 DNA sequence: TGTGCCAGCAGCTCGGGTAACACCGGGGAGCTGTTTTTT.

The V gene is TRBV5-6, the J gene TRBJ2-3; D is ambiguous. The CDR3 is 14 amino acids. V was pared by 0 bases and J by 0 bases, with 5 bases between. CDR1 SGHDT and CDR2 YYEEEE come from the germline V gene. CDR3 amino acids: CASSLAESTDTQYF. CDR3 nucleotide sequence: TGTGCCAGCAGCTTGGCAGAAAGCACAGATACGCAGTATTTT. The entire variable domain, with the rest obtained from reference TRBV5-6 and TRBJ2-3, is as follows: DAGVTQSPTHLIKTRGQQVTLRCSPKSGHDTVSWYQQALGQGPQFIFQYYEEEERQRGNFPDRFSGHQFPNYSSELNVNALLLGDSALYLCASSLAESTDTQYFGPGTRLTVL.

The CDR3 sequence is CASRGWGQGLREQYF. The CDR3 DNA sequence: TGTGCCAGCAGAGGGTGGGGACAGGGACTTCGGGAGCAGTACTTC. The J gene is TRBJ2-7, the V gene TRBV5-6, with 9 bases fitting TRBD1. V was clipped by 5 bases and J by 7 bases; unmatched bases: 13. The germline V gene encodes CDR1 SGHDT and CDR2 YYEEEE. The CDR3 covers 15 residues.

J is TRBJ2-1 and V is TRBV11-1; D is perhaps TRBD1 or TRBD2 (6 bases each). The germline V and J ends were trimmed by 2 bases and 3 bases, with 11 bases remaining between them. The CDR3 is 15 residues long. The germline CDR1 and CDR2 sequences are SGHAT and FQDESV (reference sequence). The CDR3 nucleotides read TGTGCCAGCAGCTTAAGGGGGGACTTCTACAATGAGCAGTTCTTC. It yields the protein CASSLRGDFYNEQFF.

This sequence joins TRBV27 and TRBJ1-1; D is unclear. The CDR3 contains 11 residues. The germline gives CDR1 MNHEY, CDR2 SMNVEV (reference sequence). With 6 bases removed from V and 7 bases from J, the gap between germline ends came to 9 bases. The CDR3 DNA reads TGTGCCAGCAGGAGTAATTTTGAAGCTTTCTTT. This encodes CASRSNFEAFF.

CDR3 loop: CASSLGWTGDTEAFF. The CDR3 DNA sequence: TGCGCCAGCAGCTTGGGGTGGACAGGAGACACTGAAGCTTTCTTT. This chain uses TRBV5-1 with TRBJ1-1, with 7 bases identical to TRBD1. Germline V CDR1 and CDR2: SGHRS, YFSETQ. This CDR3 has 15 residues. Trimming took 0 bases from V and 3 from J; bases not matched to a gene: 5.

V and J are TRBV30 and TRBJ1-1, with D unresolved. This CDR3 contains 13 residues. The germline gives CDR1 GTSNPN, CDR2 SVGIG (reference sequence). V was shortened by 4 bases and J by 2 bases, with 11 bases between the two germline ends. The CDR3 is CAWTAASNTEAFF. CDR3 in DNA: TGTGCCTGGACAGCAGCGTCAAACACTGAAGCTTTCTTT.

V and J are TRBV6-4 and TRBJ1-1; D is perhaps TRBD1 (5 bases). The CDR3 totals 15 residues. Between the trimmed V and J ends, which lost 4 bases and 1 base, there was a span of 13 bases. Germline V gene sequence: CDR1 MRHNA, CDR2 SNTAGT. The CDR3 region has the DNA TGTGCCAGCAGTGCGGGGGTAGCAGAGAACACTGAAGCTTTCTTT. Its protein is CASSAGVAENTEAFF.